This T cell receptor (beta chain) was observed in a study of blood T cells in healthy people across ages (dated by TCRdb to the mid-2010s). At the level of the whole study: Template switching captured roughly one uniquely barcoded TCR beta cDNA molecule per two T cells in model experiments. Two additional independent replicas of 1 million unique cDNA reads from the same blood draw were analyzed for two donors (one aged 18 to 29 and one aged 80 or older). The donors were split into four age groups: young (average 16 years), middle-aged (roughly 39), aged (62) and long-lived (under 90). The study measured age-related changes in TCR beta repertoire diversity using deep sequencing normalized with unique cDNA molecular identifiers. To avoid experimental bias, donors of different ages were randomly spread across the sequencing lanes. The full study reports these points: Estimates of total diversity from one million sequenced T cells were regarded as lower bounds and underestimates. Because donor CMV infection status was unknown, age-related changes in expanded clonotypes were potentially confounded. A strong correlation was found between observed TCR beta diversity and the percentage of naive T cells measured by flow cytometry. As age increased, observed TCR beta diversity per million T cells dropped in a roughly linear way, and a significant reduction was already evident by age about 36. Conclusive comparison of naive and antigen-experienced compartments was prevented by the profiling of bulk unsorted PBMCs. Compared with the aged group, more naive CD4+ T cells, fewer expanded clones and increased TCR diversity were shown by the long-lived group, suggesting age selection.

From the germline V gene, CDR1 is SGHTA and CDR2 is FQGTGA. The junction carries 17 bases between V and J, which are trimmed by 5 bases and 1 base respectively. The CDR3 spans 16 residues, from the cysteine through the phenylalanine. The sequence is cut down to CDR3 DNA, 48 bases in frame from base 1. Donors were a few dozen systemically healthy Caucasian individuals from Russia aged roughly 6 to 100 years. About 10 milliliters of peripheral blood were collected from each donor into EDTA-treated Vacutainer tubes. Ficoll-Paque density-gradient centrifugation was used to isolate PBMCs, with at least 7 million obtained per sample. Total RNA, at least 6 micrograms per sample, was extracted from PBMCs with Trizol reagent. For every donor, flow cytometry on a PBMC aliquot measured the percentage of naive CD45RAhigh/CD27high T cells. In regard to this clonotype: The specificity of this receptor is unknown. Per-nucleotide qualities are absent, and no much larger clonotype sits a single base away.

The library came from 5' RACE. A second PCR of about 7 to 12 cycles was run with a J-beta primer mix and a sample-barcoded 5' primer. A template-switch 5' adaptor carrying 12 random nucleotides introduced a unique molecular identifier onto each TCR beta cDNA molecule. At least 3 million CDR3-containing paired-end reads were obtained from each sample. First-strand cDNA was synthesized from all RNA with the Mint cDNA synthesis kit, primed by a TRBC-specific oligonucleotide. After uracil-DNA glycosylase treatment, a first 18-cycle PCR used universal primers M1SS and BC2_uni_R on all cDNA. The authors' pipeline ran thus. For normalization, 1 million high-quality reads, each with a distinct molecular identifier, were randomly selected from each sample. Instead of being binned into consensus sequences, reads that shared molecular identifiers were thrown out. CDR3 identification, clonotype clustering and error correction used MiTCR with a Q25 quality threshold and the strictest error-elimination algorithm. Lower-bound total TCR beta diversity was estimated with a nonparametric unseen species model using Euler transformation. TCRdb trimmed public reads at Q25 via fastp, called clones via MiXCR and kept in-frame beta chains. Rows are unified per CDR3 protein, each entry keeping the most common DNA and genes. TCRdb's processing, not the authors' own work, is the source of the V and J calls. The sample has 1,800,000 or so distinct CDR3 sequences on record, about 39% of them singletons. The top ten constitute roughly 23% of the sample.

The chain employs TRBV7-3 and TRBJ1-1; the D segment could be TRBD1, given 6 matching bases. The TCR was taken from a human donor in good health. Sequenced: blood. The nucleotide sequence is TGTGCCAGCAGCACTAAGCCGACAGGCTCGAACACTGAAGCTTTCTTT. Its translation is CASSTKPTGSNTEAFF.